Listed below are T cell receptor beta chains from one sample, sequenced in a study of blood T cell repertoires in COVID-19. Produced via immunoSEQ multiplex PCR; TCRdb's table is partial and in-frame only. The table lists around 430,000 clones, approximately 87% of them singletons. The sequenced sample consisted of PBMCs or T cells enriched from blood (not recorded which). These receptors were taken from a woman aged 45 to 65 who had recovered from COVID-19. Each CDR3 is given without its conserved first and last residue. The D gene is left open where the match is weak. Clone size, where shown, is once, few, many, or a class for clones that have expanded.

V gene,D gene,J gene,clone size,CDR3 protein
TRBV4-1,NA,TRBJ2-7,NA,ASSQDLLRQAAYEQY
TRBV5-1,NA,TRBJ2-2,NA,ASRDGGVSITGELF
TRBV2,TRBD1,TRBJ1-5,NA,ASSQEGANQPQH
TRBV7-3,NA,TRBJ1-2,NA,ASSLNREGYGYT
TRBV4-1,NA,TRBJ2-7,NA,ASSQEPAYEQY
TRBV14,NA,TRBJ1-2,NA,ASSQGPRSRYGYT
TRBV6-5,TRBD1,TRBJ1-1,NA,ASTRTGGMNTEAF
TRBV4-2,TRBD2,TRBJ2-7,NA,ASSQGLAGGYEQY
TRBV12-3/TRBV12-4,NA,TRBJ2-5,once,ATRVGSQETQY
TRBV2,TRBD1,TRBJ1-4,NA,ASSGWDSGVEKLF